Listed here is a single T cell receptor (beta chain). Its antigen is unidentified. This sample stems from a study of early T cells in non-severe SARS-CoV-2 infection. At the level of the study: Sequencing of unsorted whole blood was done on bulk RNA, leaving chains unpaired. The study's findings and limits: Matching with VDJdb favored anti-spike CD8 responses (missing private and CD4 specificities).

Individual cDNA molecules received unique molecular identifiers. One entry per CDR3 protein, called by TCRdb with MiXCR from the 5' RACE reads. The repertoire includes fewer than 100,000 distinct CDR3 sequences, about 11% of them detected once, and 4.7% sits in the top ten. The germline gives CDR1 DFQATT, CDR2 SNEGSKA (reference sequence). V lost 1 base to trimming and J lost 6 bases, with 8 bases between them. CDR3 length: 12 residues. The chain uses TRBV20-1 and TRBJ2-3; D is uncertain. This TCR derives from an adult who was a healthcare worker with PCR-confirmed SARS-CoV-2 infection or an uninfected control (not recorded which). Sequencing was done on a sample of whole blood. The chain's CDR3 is CSARVLGDTQYF. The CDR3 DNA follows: TGCAGTGCTAGAGTGCTGGGGGATACGCAGTATTTT.